These 18 T cell receptor beta chains were all obtained from the same sample, sequenced in a study of T-cell reconstitution after alpha-beta-depleted transplantation in children. Construction of the TCRbeta library involved unique molecular identifiers. TCRdb itself ran the PCR reads through MiXCR, one entry per CDR3 protein. The sample contains 550,000 to 800,000 distinct CDR3 sequences, over 10% of which appear only once. Sequencing was performed on PBMCs, taken before TCRalphabeta/CD19-depleted stem cell transplant. These TCRs come from a girl under 10 years old with congenital amegakaryocytic thrombocytopenia, due to receive a stem cell transplant.

At least ten counts were recorded for this clonotype. V and J are TRBV5-1 and TRBJ2-1, with 10 bases that match TRBD1. CDR3 length: 15 residues. Germline lookup yields CDR1 SGHRS and CDR2 YFSETQ. V lost 3 bases and J lost 6; bases outside the gene matches: 6. The CDR3, as DNA: TGCGCCAGCAGCTCACCGGGACAGGGGTTCAATGAGCAGTTCTTC. Encoded protein: CASSSPGQGFNEQFF.

This clonotype was counted ten times or more. The V call is TRBV11-2, the J call TRBJ2-3; D uncertain. Trimming took off 1 base at V and 4 bases at J, with 3 bases between the two ends. Germline V gives CDR1 SGHAT, CDR2 FQNNGV. This CDR3 is 12 amino acids long. This chain's CDR3 is CASSLGPDTQYF. In DNA form, the CDR3 reads TGTGCCAGCAGCTTAGGCCCAGATACGCAGTATTTT.

Ten or more counts support this clonotype. The V and J genes are TRBV29-1 and TRBJ2-1, with no clear D. The CDR3 is 11 amino acids. Germline loops: CDR1 SQVTM, CDR2 ANQGSEA. The V end was cut by 4 bases, the J end by 5 bases, with 6 bases between. The CDR3 DNA reads TGCAGCGTTGTTACAGACAATGAGCAGTTCTTC. It yields the protein CSVVTDNEQFF.

The chain couples TRBV20-1 to TRBJ2-5; D call uncertain. Deletions cut 3 bases from V and 5 bases from J, with 7 bases between. Germline V gene data show CDR1 as DFQATT and CDR2 as SNEGSKA (reference sequence). This CDR3 is built from 11 residues. DNA of the CDR3: TGCAGTGCTAGCCACCGGGAGACCCAGTACTTC. It codes for CSASHRETQYF.

The V gene is TRBV11-2, the J gene TRBJ2-1; 11 nucleotides align to TRBD2. The CDR3 has 17 amino acids. Germline V gives CDR1 SGHAT, CDR2 FQNNGV. V lost 5 bases, J lost 1 base, and 7 bases stayed unmatched. The CDR3 DNA is TGTGCCAGCAGCCCCCCGGGACTAGCGGTGTCCTACAATGAGCAGTTCTTC. This encodes CASSPPGLAVSYNEQFF.

This clonotype has a count of ten or more. The chain combines TRBV5-1 with TRBJ1-1; 9 bases fit TRBD1. Trimming took 3 bases from V and 5 from J; bases not matched to a gene: 8. Germline loops: CDR1 SGHRS, CDR2 YFSETQ. This CDR3 is built from 15 residues. The CDR3, as DNA: TGCGCCAGCAGCTGGGGGGACAGGGCGAGTACTGAAGCTTTCTTT. Its translation: CASSWGDRASTEAFF.

This clonotype was seen repeatedly, ten times or more. J is TRBJ2-5 and V is TRBV5-1; D uncertain. This CDR3 comprises 15 residues. Per germline, CDR1 SGHRS and CDR2 YFSETQ. Trimming cost V 0 bases and J 3 bases, with 12 bases left between them. The CDR3 is CASSLAWRLKETQYF. CDR3 in DNA: TGCGCCAGCAGCTTGGCTTGGCGGTTAAAAGAGACCCAGTACTTC. The full variable domain, in which reference TRBV5-1 and TRBJ2-5 provide the parts outside the CDR3, is KAGVTQTPRYLIKTRGQQVTLSCSPISGHRSVSWYQQTPGQGLQFLFEYFSETQRNKGNFPGRFSGRQFSNSRSEMNVSTLELGDSALYLCASSLAWRLKETQYFGPGTRLLVL.

The sample holds many counts of this clonotype. This sequence joins TRBV29-1 and TRBJ2-2; weak D call: TRBD2 (6 bases). This CDR3 has 14 amino acids. Germline V lookup: CDR1 SQVTM, CDR2 ANQGSEA. The V gene lost 3 bases and the J gene lost 4 bases, with 12 bases spanning the gap. In DNA, the CDR3 is TGCAGCGTTGAGCCTAGCGAGGGCACCGGGGAGCTGTTTTTT. This translates into CSVEPSEGTGELFF.

This clonotype was seen a few times. For the CDR3, the DNA is TGCAGCGTTGAATCTAGCGGGAGTTTCACCGGGGAGCTGTTTTTT. It codes for CSVESSGSFTGELFF. This sequence joins TRBV29-1 and TRBJ2-2, with TRBD2 matching over 10 bases. This CDR3 spans 15 amino acids. Germline lookup yields CDR1 SQVTM and CDR2 ANQGSEA. V was clipped by 2 bases and J by 4 bases; unmatched bases: 4.

This clonotype was found many times. This chain joins TRBV7-2 and TRBJ2-5; 12 bases line up with TRBD2. Germline trimming cut 6 bases from V and 4 bases from J; bases unmatched to any gene: 3. Germline V gene data show CDR1 as SGHTA and CDR2 as FQGNSA. The CDR3 covers 14 residues. CDR3 residues: CASRWGLAGETQYF. The CDR3 coding sequence is TGTGCCAGCAGATGGGGACTAGCGGGAGAGACCCAGTACTTC.

The J gene is TRBJ2-7, the V gene TRBV20-1; D may be TRBD1 (5 bases). The CDR3 runs 13 residues. Trimming removed 2 bases at V and 0 bases at J, with 8 bases between. The germline V gene encodes CDR1 DFQATT and CDR2 SNEGSKA (reference sequence). In nucleotides, the CDR3 is TGCAGTGCTAGACCAGGGCTCTCCTACGAGCAGTACTTC. Its translation: CSARPGLSYEQYF.

This rearrangement joins TRBV10-1 to TRBJ2-2; 8 bases map to TRBD2. Trimming removed 6 bases from V and 12 bases from J; junction bases left unmatched: 9. Germline lookup yields CDR1 WNHNN and CDR2 SYGVQD (reference sequence). This CDR3 region has 13 residues. The CDR3 coding sequence is TGCGCCAGCAGGGAAACCGGGACTAGAAAGCTGTTTTTT. This codes for CASRETGTRKLFF.

This clonotype has a handful of counts. The genes are TRBV6-6 and TRBJ2-1, with 9 bases identical to TRBD2. This CDR3 is built from 12 residues. The germline V gene has CDR1 MNHNY and CDR2 SVGAGI (reference sequence). Germline trimming cut 6 bases from V and 15 bases from J; bases unmatched to any gene: 9. The CDR3 nucleotides are TGTGCCAGCAGCCAAAAGCGGGAGGCTCTGTTCTTC. This gives the protein CASSQKREALFF.

This clonotype showed up many times. This sequence joins TRBV5-1 and TRBJ2-1; tentative D call: TRBD2 (5 bases). Germline V gives CDR1 SGHRS, CDR2 YFSETQ. This CDR3 spans 16 amino acids. V was clipped by 0 bases and J by 2 bases, with 12 bases between them. The CDR3 DNA is TGCGCCAGCAGCTTGGTTGCGGGTCTCCCCTACAATGAGCAGTTCTTC. This gives the protein CASSLVAGLPYNEQFF.

This clonotype was seen more than once but under ten times. The CDR3: CASTDGDGYTF. CDR3 nucleotide sequence: TGTGCCAGCACCGATGGGGATGGCTACACCTTC. The V and J genes are TRBV12-3 or TRBV12-4 and TRBJ1-2; no definite D call. Trimming left V 7 bases short and J 6 bases short, with 9 bases between. The CDR3 spans 11 residues.

This clonotype was seen only a few times. The rearrangement links TRBV12-3 or TRBV12-4 to TRBJ2-3, with a weak D call TRBD2 (6 bases). V lost 5 bases and J lost 4, with 16 bases in between. The CDR3 covers 15 residues. The CDR3, as DNA: TGTGCCAGCAGTGTAAGGGACGGAGGGGCAGATACGCAGTATTTT. Encoded protein: CASSVRDGGADTQYF.

The sample holds many counts of this clonotype. V gene TRBV20-1 combines with J gene TRBJ2-5; 8 nucleotides line up with TRBD1. This CDR3 spans 13 amino acids. The V segment lost 3 bases and the J segment 4 bases; nucleotides outside the gene matches: 4. Per the germline V gene, CDR1 is DFQATT and CDR2 is SNEGSKA (reference sequence). This CDR3 reads CSASSQGAETQYF. For the CDR3, the DNA is TGCAGTGCTAGCAGTCAGGGGGCAGAGACCCAGTACTTC.

The J gene is TRBJ2-3, the V gene TRBV4-2; 9 bases agree with TRBD2. The V and J ends lost 2 bases and 1 base, in that order; junction bases with no gene match: 7. CDR3 length equals 17 residues. CDR1 LGHNA and CDR2 YNFKEQ come from the germline V gene. The CDR3 DNA is TGTGCCAGCAGCCAATATCCGCAGCGGGAGGGCACAGATACGCAGTATTTT. It is translated as CASSQYPQREGTDTQYF.